The 26 T cell receptor beta chains reported below all come from one sample, sequenced in a study of blood T cell repertoires in COVID-19. TCRdb's table, derived via immunoSEQ multiplex PCR, lists solely in-frame clones and lacks some. The sample contains a few hundred thousand clones, around four fifths of which appear only once. The sample taken for sequencing was PBMCs or T cells enriched from blood (not recorded which). The receptor source for this set is a woman aged 45-60 years who had recovered from COVID-19.

The chain recombines TRBV11-2 with TRBJ2-7; 7 nucleotides line up with TRBD1. Trimming at V came to 5 bases and at J to 3 bases, leaving 16 bases not matched to a gene. The CDR3 is made up of 17 amino acids. Germline assignment: CDR1 SGHAT and CDR2 FQNNGV. CDR3 coding DNA: TGTGCCAGCAGCCCAGCCCAAGGGACAGAGGGGCTCTACGAGCAGTACTTC. Translation gives CASSPAQGTEGLYEQYF.

V and J are TRBV15 and TRBJ1-2; D might be TRBD1 (5 bases). The V end lost 4 bases, the J end lost 7 bases, and 19 bases lay between the germline ends. In germline, CDR1 is LNHNV, CDR2 YYDKDF (reference sequence). The CDR3 length is 15 residues. CDR3 bases: TGTGCCACCAGCAACGGGGGGTCGGGTGGGAGTGGCTACACCTTC. It yields the protein CATSNGGSGGSGYTF.

V is TRBV5-1 and J is TRBJ1-4, with D tentatively TRBD1 (5 bases). Trimming took 4 bases from V and 1 from J, leaving 11 bases between them. Per germline, CDR1 SGHRS and CDR2 YFSETQ. There are 15 residues in the CDR3. As DNA, the CDR3 is TGCGCCAGCAGCGTGCAGGGCCAAACTAATGAAAAACTGTTTTTT. Translation: CASSVQGQTNEKLFF.

V and J are TRBV28 and TRBJ1-1, with D maybe TRBD1 (6 bases). In germline, CDR1 is MDHEN, CDR2 SYDVKM. This CDR3 contains 16 residues. Trimming took off 3 bases at V and 1 base at J, with 15 bases between the two ends. CDR3 protein: CASSLYPGAGNTEAFF. CDR3 sequence (DNA): TGTGCCAGCAGTTTGTATCCAGGGGCAGGGAACACTGAAGCTTTCTTT.

The chain combines TRBV5-5 with TRBJ1-4; no reliable D call. From germline, CDR1 is SGHKS and CDR2 YYEKEE (reference sequence). The V and J ends lost 3 bases and 7 bases respectively, with 16 bases between them. The CDR3 runs 15 residues. For the CDR3, the DNA is TGTGCCAGCAGCTCATCCGGCGGGCTTGGTGAAAAACTGTTTTTT. Its protein product is CASSSSGGLGEKLFF.

DNA of the CDR3: TGTGCCAGCAGCTTAGAGGGACTAGCGGGACCCGGGGAGCTGTTTTTT. Residues: CASSLEGLAGPGELFF. The rearrangement joins TRBV7-9 to TRBJ2-2; 13 nucleotides line up with TRBD2. V dropped 1 base and J dropped 6; count of bases not matched to a gene: 2. Germline lookup yields CDR1 SEHNR and CDR2 FQNEAQ (reference sequence). The CDR3 runs 16 residues.

This sequence joins TRBV5-4 and TRBJ2-5; perhaps TRBD1 as D (7 bases). Trimming pared 4 bases from V and 5 bases from J, leaving 18 bases between. The length of the CDR3 is 15 residues. Germline assignment: CDR1 SGHNT and CDR2 YYREEE (reference sequence). The CDR3 reads CASSQPQGGVETQYF. The CDR3 bases are TGTGCCAGCAGCCAGCCCCAGGGGGGAGTGGAGACCCAGTACTTC.

The chain couples TRBV5-4 to TRBJ2-1; D perhaps matches TRBD1 (5 bases). CDR1 and CDR2 (germline): SGHNT, YYREEE (reference sequence). CDR3 length: 15 amino acids. The V and J ends lost 0 bases and 1 base respectively, with 8 bases between them. The CDR3 nucleotides read TGTGCCAGCAGCTTGGCAAGACAGTCCTACAATGAGCAGTTCTTC. It yields the protein CASSLARQSYNEQFF.

This rearrangement joins TRBV5-5 to TRBJ1-5; tentatively, D is TRBD1 (5 bases). The germline V gene has CDR1 SGHKS and CDR2 YYEKEE (reference sequence). The V gene lost 1 base and the J gene lost 2 bases, with 7 bases spanning the gap. This CDR3 region has 14 residues. CDR3 nucleotide sequence: TGTGCCAGCAGCTTGCAACAGGGCAATCAGCCCCAGCATTTT. It encodes CASSLQQGNQPQHF.

The chain recombines TRBV7-6 with TRBJ1-4; tentative D call: TRBD1 (6 bases). Germline V CDR1 and CDR2: SGHVS, FNYEAQ. The CDR3 loop spans 15 amino acids. V lost 5 bases and J lost 5, with 15 bases in between. This CDR3 is CASSLQGSPNEKLFF. CDR3 nucleotide sequence: TGTGCCAGCAGCCTACAGGGTTCTCCAAATGAAAAACTGTTTTTT.

The V and J genes are TRBV4-1 and TRBJ1-6, with 9 bases identical to TRBD1. The CDR3 consists of 15 residues. Germline V CDR1 and CDR2: MGHRA, YSYEKL. The V gene end was trimmed by 4 bases and the J gene end by 8 bases; junction bases not matched to a gene: 6. CDR3 amino acids: CASSLGTGGHSPLHF. CDR3 in DNA: TGCGCCAGCAGCCTGGGAACAGGGGGCCATTCACCCCTCCACTTT.

J is TRBJ1-1 and V is TRBV10-3; 12 nucleotides agree with TRBD1. Germline values: CDR1 ENHRY, CDR2 SYGVKD. Trimming removed 4 bases from V and 6 bases from J; junction bases left unmatched: 9. The CDR3 totals 16 residues. The chain's CDR3 is CAISGPGTGGFSEAFF. DNA of the CDR3: TGTGCCATCAGTGGACCCGGGACAGGGGGCTTTTCTGAAGCTTTCTTT.

V is TRBV3-1 (or the pseudogene TRBV3-2) and J is TRBJ1-2; TRBD1 might be the D (5 bases). Germline CDR1 LGHDT, CDR2 YNNKEL (reference sequence). Trimming took 2 bases from V and 0 from J, leaving 7 bases between them. The CDR3 contains 14 residues. The CDR3: CASSQWGANYGYTF. CDR3 in DNA: TGTGCCAGCAGCCAATGGGGGGCTAACTATGGCTACACCTTC.

This clone has a handful of counts. This CDR3 reads CASRAGTGVGGYTF. The DNA of the CDR3 is TGCGCCAGCAGGGCCGGGACTGGAGTCGGGGGCTACACCTTC. This sequence joins TRBV10-2 and TRBJ1-2; possible D gene TRBD1, 5 bases. V was trimmed by 6 bases and J by 8 bases, leaving 19 bases between them. CDR1 and CDR2 from the germline V gene are WSHSY and SAAADI. The CDR3 covers 14 residues.

The chain employs TRBV5-1 and TRBJ2-2, with TRBD2 identical over 7 bases. The ends lost 4 bases at V and 5 bases at J; junction bases unmatched: 8. Germline loops: CDR1 SGHRS, CDR2 YFSETQ. The CDR3 contains 15 residues. The CDR3 region is CASSPGTTGTGELFF. DNA for the CDR3: TGCGCCAGCAGCCCCGGGACTACCGGGACCGGGGAGCTGTTTTTT.

This clone was recorded once. The J gene is TRBJ2-5, the V gene TRBV7-3; the match to TRBD2 covers 11 bases. V shed 0 bases and J 1 base; nucleotides not matched to a gene: 13. The CDR3 contains 20 residues. Germline assignment: CDR1 SGHTA and CDR2 FQGTGA. The CDR3 protein is CASSLTKGAGLAGPQETQYF. CDR3 bases: TGTGCCAGCAGCTTAACGAAGGGGGCCGGACTAGCGGGCCCCCAAGAGACCCAGTACTTC.

The J gene is TRBJ1-6, the V gene TRBV6-5; 8 bases fit TRBD1. This CDR3 is built from 15 residues. J was trimmed by 7 bases and V by 6 bases; bases with no gene match: 8. The germline V gene has CDR1 MNHEY and CDR2 SVGAGI. CDR3 in amino acids: CASRTQGAANSPLHF. The CDR3 coding sequence is TGTGCCAGCAGGACCCAGGGGGCTGCCAATTCACCCCTCCACTTT.

The J gene is TRBJ2-7, the V gene TRBV12-3 or TRBV12-4, with D tentatively TRBD1 (6 bases). V lost 6 bases and J 2 bases, leaving 11 bases between the germline ends. The CDR3 is 13 amino acids. The chain's CDR3 is CASRRQETYEQYF. In nucleotides, the CDR3 is TGTGCCAGCAGGAGACAGGAGACCTACGAGCAGTACTTC.

The chain carries TRBV4-3 and TRBJ1-4; possible D gene TRBD1, 5 bases. Trimming stripped 0 bases from V and 5 bases from J, with 7 bases between. The CDR3 loop spans 14 amino acids. In germline, CDR1 is LGHNA, CDR2 YSLEER. The chain's CDR3 is CASSQEPGNEKLFF. The CDR3 bases are TGCGCCAGCAGCCAAGAACCAGGGAATGAAAAACTGTTTTTT.

V gene TRBV11-3 combines with J gene TRBJ2-2, with a possible D match to TRBD2 (5 bases). There are 13 residues in the CDR3. Trimming pared 1 base from V and 7 bases from J, leaving 7 bases between. The germline V gene has CDR1 SGHNT and CDR2 YENEEA. Written as DNA, the CDR3 is TGTGCCAGCAGCTTAGTAACTAGCGGGGAGCTGTTTTTT. It yields the protein CASSLVTSGELFF.

The chain carries TRBV2 and TRBJ2-5, with 15 nucleotides matching TRBD2. The V segment lost 7 bases and the J segment 0 bases; nucleotides outside the gene matches: 6. Germline-derived CDR1 and CDR2 are SNHLY and FYNNEI. The CDR3 loop spans 17 amino acids. The CDR3 loop is CASTGTSGGPYQETQYF. The CDR3 DNA sequence: TGTGCCAGCACCGGGACTAGCGGGGGGCCTTACCAAGAGACCCAGTACTTC.

This sequence joins TRBV9 and TRBJ2-3; the D gene is possibly TRBD1 (6 bases). This CDR3 has 17 residues. CDR1 and CDR2 from the germline V gene are SGDLS and YYNGEE. V shed 0 bases and J shed 2 bases, with 16 bases lying between them. The CDR3 coding sequence is TGTGCCAGCAGCGTAGCGGGACACCTAGGGCCCACAGATACGCAGTATTTT. This gives the protein CASSVAGHLGPTDTQYF.

The chain links TRBV7-2 to TRBJ2-7; possible D gene TRBD2, 6 bases. The CDR3 length is 13 residues. Germline V gene sequence: CDR1 SGHTA, CDR2 FQGNSA. Trimming took off 1 base at V and 4 bases at J, with 8 bases between the two ends. This chain's CDR3 is CASSLEGLYEQYF. The CDR3 region has the DNA TGTGCCAGCAGCTTAGAAGGACTATACGAGCAGTACTTC.

V usage is TRBV25-1 and J usage is TRBJ1-4, with 9 positions matching TRBD1. Germline CDR1 is MGHDK and CDR2 is SYGVNS. The CDR3 is made up of 15 amino acids. V trimming: 4 bases; J trimming: 3 bases; junction bases outside the gene matches: 3. CDR3 nucleotides: TGTGCCAGCAGTGCCTGGACAGGGGCTAATGAAAAACTGTTTTTT. Amino acids: CASSAWTGANEKLFF.

This rearrangement joins TRBV27 to TRBJ2-3; D uncertain. CDR3 length equals 14 residues. V gave up 6 bases and J gave up 1 base, with 11 bases separating them. Looked up from germline, CDR1 is MNHEY and CDR2 is SMNVEV (reference sequence). CDR3 in DNA: TGTGCCAGCAGCACAGTGAAAGGCACAGATACGCAGTATTTT. As protein: CASSTVKGTDTQYF.

The genes are TRBV7-2 and TRBJ1-1; the D is unclear. The ends were cut back, 5 bases at V and 1 base at J, with 8 bases in the middle. CDR1 is SGHTA, CDR2 FQGNSA, per germline. There are 13 residues in the CDR3. CDR3 residues: CASSVGRNTEAFF. In DNA, the CDR3 is TGTGCCAGCAGCGTGGGGAGGAACACTGAAGCTTTCTTT.